The TCR beta chain described here comes from a study of blood T cell repertoires in COVID-19 (dated by TCRdb to 2020 to 2022). With respect to the entire study: Samples from collaborators originated in the United States, Italy and Spain and spanned both the acute and convalescent phases of COVID-19. The dataset comprised deeply sampled blood TCRbeta repertoires from subjects exposed to, actively infected with, or recovered from COVID-19. The repertoires were released in a freely available public database meant as a resource for research on the immune response to SARS-CoV-2. A de-identified subject ID, COVID-19 status, age in years and sex were almost always included in the sample metadata. Samples were obtained from the ongoing ImmuneRACE study (first 160 participants) and from some 1,300 subjects provided by 6 global collaborators. The material from the prospective study consisted of cDNA or gDNA derived from T cells, B-cell-depleted T cells, or PBMCs. Where HLA class I and class II types were available, the types were taken from metadata supplied by the sample provider, not from assay-based typing.

CDR1 and CDR2 are drawn from the germline V gene: LGHNA, YSLEER. Trimming at the junction amounts to 6 bases on V and 0 bases on J, and the germline ends lie 12 bases apart. The CDR3 covers 16 residues, taking in both the cysteine and the phenylalanine. The CDR3 DNA has 48 bases and is translated from base 1. Whole blood was collected in K2EDTA tubes by collaborating institutions according to the institutions' own protocols. Collaborator samples were shipped for TCRbeta analysis as frozen whole blood, isolated PBMCs, or DNA extracted from either sample type. The immunoSEQ Assay, a bias-controlled multiplex PCR, was used to amplify TCRbeta CDR3 regions from genomic DNA. As for the authors' bioinformatics: Within the assay, amplification of reference gene primers was used to estimate how many nucleated cells each sample contained. To quantify the absolute abundance of each unique TCRbeta CDR3 rearrangement, sequence reads were collapsed and filtered. For each sample, productive Simpson clonality was calculated by taking the square root of Simpson's diversity index across productive rearrangements. TCRdb limited this immuneACCESS table to in-frame rearrangements with V and J called. A share of clones is missing; checked studies link under half to unresolved V genes, and the rest is unexplained. Clone size and V and J calls were adopted from that table, with D and trimming inferred from the DNA. Recorded for this sample are approximately 84,000 clones; 83% of them occurred a single time. The ten largest clones capture 11% of the sample.

Summary of the overall study and its limitations: The amount of clinical and demographic metadata varied by source and participant and was provided uncurated.

This clone was picked up a small number of times. The antigen it binds to is not known. Per-base qualities were not stored, and no clone one base away is much larger. Here the chain combines TRBV4-3 and TRBJ1-6, and possibly TRBD1, on 6 matching bases. The receptor comes from a human donor in a cohort sampled during active COVID-19. Sample: peripheral blood. The nucleotides are TGCGCCAGCAGTTTCGACAGGATCTCCTATAATTCACCCCTCCACTTT. Protein translation: CASSFDRISYNSPLHF.